This section outlines one T cell receptor beta chain sequence together with its context. Per the study methods: Amplification with reference gene primers provided the estimates of nucleated cell counts. This table comes from immunoSEQ multiplex PCR, and its TCRdb copy is limited to in-frame clones, with some not included. The V and J calls and clone size are taken from that table; D and trimming were inferred from the DNA. The sample carries about 70,000 clones, around nine tenths recorded once. The germline V gene has CDR1 MDHEN and CDR2 SYDVKM. The CDR3 length is 15 residues. Trimming at V came to 3 bases and at J to 7 bases, leaving 6 bases not matched to a gene. The data were taken from a study of blood T cell repertoires in COVID-19. As for the study in general: Researchers got acute and convalescent COVID-19 samples from the United States, Italy and Spain. PBMCs, B-cell-depleted T cells, or T cells provided the cDNA or gDNA that made up the material.

What was sequenced was peripheral blood. The origin of this receptor is an older woman with acute or convalescent COVID-19. The chain recombines TRBV28 with TRBJ2-1; 10 bases line up with TRBD2. CDR3 loop: CASSFSGGFLNEQFF. CDR3 DNA sequence: TGTGCCAGCAGTTTTAGCGGGGGGTTTTTGAATGAGCAGTTCTTC.